The 5 T cell receptor beta chains listed next were all sequenced from one sample in a study of T cells in Graves' hyperthyroidism and ophthalmopathy. Amplification targeted TCR beta CDR3 regions from RNA transcripts. TCR CDR3 regions were first amplified by RT-PCR with HTBI primers. A single record per CDR3 protein comes from TCRdb applying MiXCR to the multiplex PCR reads. The table records a few hundred thousand distinct CDR3 sequences, 15% of them present only once. Sequencing was performed on blood. Source of these receptors: a woman in her thirties with Graves' hyperthyroidism.

CDR3 in DNA: TGTGCCAGCCAGGGGACTAGCGGATCATACGAGCAGTACTTC. The encoded protein is CASQGTSGSYEQYF. The chain links TRBV2 to TRBJ2-7; 11 bases match TRBD2. This CDR3 is built from 14 residues. V dropped 8 bases and J dropped 4; count of bases not matched to a gene: 7. CDR1 and CDR2 from the germline V gene are SNHLY and FYNNEI.

At least ten counts were recorded for this clonotype. The chain recombines TRBV18 with TRBJ1-1; 9 nucleotides align to TRBD1. Germline V gene lookup returns CDR1 KGHSH and CDR2 LQKENI. With 2 bases clipped from V and 5 bases from J, the junction kept 6 bases outside the gene matches. The length of the CDR3 is 15 residues. The CDR3, as DNA: TGTGCCAGCTCACCATCGGGACAGGGAAGAACTGAAGCTTTCTTT. This sequence encodes CASSPSGQGRTEAFF.

This clonotype has ten or more counts. This chain connects TRBV12-3 or TRBV12-4 to TRBJ2-7; TRBD1 agrees at 8 bases. The CDR3 is made up of 15 amino acids. The ends lost 7 bases at V and 0 bases at J; junction bases unmatched: 8. CDR3: CASNPGQGLSYEQYF. DNA of the CDR3: TGTGCCAGCAACCCAGGACAGGGCCTCTCCTACGAGCAGTACTTC.

This clonotype was counted at least ten times. V and J are TRBV12-3 or TRBV12-4 and TRBJ1-2, with D possibly matching TRBD1 (6 bases). The CDR3 contains 12 residues. Trimming took off 8 bases at V and 6 bases at J, with 13 bases between the two ends. The CDR3 nucleotides are TGTGCCAGCGGGTCGCGGGGGCATGGCTACACCTTC. This translates into CASGSRGHGYTF.

Ten or more counts support this clonotype. The chain carries TRBV25-1 and TRBJ2-1; 9 positions match TRBD1. The V gene's germline CDR1 is MGHDK and CDR2 SYGVNS. The CDR3 sequence is 18 residues long. V lost 5 bases, J lost 3 bases, and 14 bases stayed unmatched. The CDR3 DNA reads TGTGCCAGCAGTACTCTTTTTTGGACAGGGGAAGGCTACAATGAGCAGTTCTTC. Translating it yields CASSTLFWTGEGYNEQFF.